The rows below give T cell receptor beta chains drawn from one sample of a study of identical twins. TCRdb analysed the 5' RACE reads with MiXCR anew, one entry per CDR3 protein. Of under 500,000 distinct CDR3 sequences in the sample, roughly an eighth were seen once. These sequences were also reported in another study, on yellow fever vaccine responses in identical twins.

The sequenced material came from CD4+ T cells sorted from blood. These receptors were obtained from a woman under 30 in good health. The CDR3 runs from the conserved cysteine through the conserved F or W.

J gene: TRBJ1-5
V gene: TRBV23-1
CDR3 protein: CASSQGHRGIKGNQPQHF

J gene: TRBJ2-5
V gene: TRBV10-3
CDR3 protein: CAIGTGVEETQYF

J gene: TRBJ2-7
V gene: TRBV20-1
CDR3 protein: CSARDYRSSYEQYF

J gene: TRBJ2-2
V gene: TRBV9
CDR3 protein: CASSVGGRPDTGELFF

J gene: TRBJ2-7
V gene: TRBV18
CDR3 protein: CASSSPPSAGVWQKGIYEQYF

J gene: TRBJ1-2
V gene: TRBV6-1
CDR3 protein: CASSEARPESTF

J gene: TRBJ2-6
V gene: TRBV5-6
CDR3 protein: CASSGTGTAGANVLTF

J gene: TRBJ2-7
V gene: TRBV29-1
CDR3 protein: CSVGQGLTYEQYF

J gene: TRBJ2-2
V gene: TRBV12-3/TRBV12-4
CDR3 protein: CASSFTGNTGELFF

J gene: TRBJ2-5
V gene: TRBV28
CDR3 protein: CASSLLQQTQYF

J gene: TRBJ2-1
V gene: TRBV7-2
CDR3 protein: CASSLRDLVPVF

J gene: TRBJ2-2
V gene: TRBV3-1
CDR3 protein: CASSQEVIGELFF

J gene: TRBJ1-3
V gene: TRBV11-2
CDR3 protein: CASSLPGAGNTIYF

J gene: TRBJ2-1
V gene: TRBV6-1
CDR3 protein: CASSPQTSYNEQFF

J gene: TRBJ2-7
V gene: TRBV4-1
CDR3 protein: CASSSELHPEQYF

J gene: TRBJ2-2
V gene: TRBV10-2
CDR3 protein: CASRNEQTANTGELFF

J gene: TRBJ2-3
V gene: TRBV12-3/TRBV12-4
CDR3 protein: CASSFDSPSTDTQYF

J gene: TRBJ2-2
V gene: TRBV11-2
CDR3 protein: CASSFSLNTGELFF

J gene: TRBJ2-1
V gene: TRBV7-2
CDR3 protein: CASSGRTDYNEQFF

J gene: TRBJ2-3
V gene: TRBV29-1
CDR3 protein: CSVQERGTTDTQYF

J gene: TRBJ1-5
V gene: TRBV2
CDR3 protein: CASSREPQHF

J gene: TRBJ1-1
V gene: TRBV19
CDR3 protein: CASSIEGLGNTEAFF

J gene: TRBJ2-2
V gene: TRBV12-3/TRBV12-4
CDR3 protein: CASSPGRPNTGELFF

J gene: TRBJ2-5
V gene: TRBV5-1
CDR3 protein: CASSLTGTETQYF

J gene: TRBJ2-2
V gene: TRBV7-9
CDR3 protein: CASTLPKGTGELFF

J gene: TRBJ2-7
V gene: TRBV6-6
CDR3 protein: CASSPMGEQYF

J gene: TRBJ1-1
V gene: TRBV6-2/TRBV6-3
CDR3 protein: CASSQQGARTEAFF

J gene: TRBJ2-3
V gene: TRBV9
CDR3 protein: CASSVGTSATDTQYF

J gene: TRBJ2-7
V gene: TRBV7-2
CDR3 protein: CASSLKASGGSYEQYF

J gene: TRBJ2-3
V gene: TRBV7-9
CDR3 protein: CASSRPGPQRNTQYF

J gene: TRBJ1-2
V gene: TRBV20-1
CDR3 protein: CSGYGQSSYTF

J gene: TRBJ2-3
V gene: TRBV7-2
CDR3 protein: CASSFKISAGDTQYF

J gene: TRBJ1-6
V gene: TRBV2
CDR3 protein: CASPGPGGSPLHF

J gene: TRBJ2-3
V gene: TRBV7-9
CDR3 protein: CASSDPYLAGDTDTQYF

J gene: TRBJ2-5
V gene: TRBV5-6
CDR3 protein: CASSGAVGRQETQYF

J gene: TRBJ2-7
V gene: TRBV11-2
CDR3 protein: CASSPPTGQGVGGQYF

J gene: TRBJ1-1
V gene: TRBV3-1
CDR3 protein: CASSQDLQRIEAFF

J gene: TRBJ2-1
V gene: TRBV2
CDR3 protein: CASSASGDPNNEQFF

J gene: TRBJ2-4
V gene: TRBV12-3/TRBV12-4
CDR3 protein: CASSRAEANIQYF

J gene: TRBJ2-5
V gene: TRBV20-1
CDR3 protein: CSASPTSGGYKNTQYF

J gene: TRBJ1-2
V gene: TRBV28
CDR3 protein: CASSFIGAPGYTF

J gene: TRBJ2-2
V gene: TRBV12-3/TRBV12-4
CDR3 protein: CASSQTSGSPGELFF

J gene: TRBJ2-5
V gene: TRBV20-1
CDR3 protein: CSATRTSGSPETQYF

J gene: TRBJ2-5
V gene: TRBV4-1
CDR3 protein: CASSQGISGGTGAETQYF

J gene: TRBJ2-3
V gene: TRBV7-3
CDR3 protein: CASSRGTAITDTQYF

J gene: TRBJ1-6
V gene: TRBV20-1
CDR3 protein: CSALMTGTDSPLHF

J gene: TRBJ2-7
V gene: TRBV21-1
CDR3 protein: CASSKSGFVGYF

J gene: TRBJ2-1
V gene: TRBV5-5
CDR3 protein: CASSWTSGTYNEQFF

J gene: TRBJ2-7
V gene: TRBV29-1
CDR3 protein: CSVYGHSYEQYF

J gene: TRBJ2-2
V gene: TRBV5-1
CDR3 protein: CASRKTPGQGLTGELFF

J gene: TRBJ2-5
V gene: TRBV5-4
CDR3 protein: CASSLGKELKTQYF

J gene: TRBJ2-2
V gene: TRBV28
CDR3 protein: CASSLAGLIPSGELFF

J gene: TRBJ2-7
V gene: TRBV7-2
CDR3 protein: CASSPGTVRSYEQYF

J gene: TRBJ1-2
V gene: TRBV7-9
CDR3 protein: CASSLGTVPGYTF

J gene: TRBJ2-3
V gene: TRBV27
CDR3 protein: CASGSDTQYF

J gene: TRBJ2-2
V gene: TRBV28
CDR3 protein: CASSTLRGGTGELFF

J gene: TRBJ2-7
V gene: TRBV20-1
CDR3 protein: CSARKAGGNYEQYF

J gene: TRBJ1-2
V gene: TRBV29-1
CDR3 protein: CSVEAGGSQNYGYTF

J gene: TRBJ1-6
V gene: TRBV12-3/TRBV12-4
CDR3 protein: CASSAGRPLYNSPLHF

J gene: TRBJ1-1
V gene: TRBV29-1
CDR3 protein: CSVEDEGHWNTEAFF